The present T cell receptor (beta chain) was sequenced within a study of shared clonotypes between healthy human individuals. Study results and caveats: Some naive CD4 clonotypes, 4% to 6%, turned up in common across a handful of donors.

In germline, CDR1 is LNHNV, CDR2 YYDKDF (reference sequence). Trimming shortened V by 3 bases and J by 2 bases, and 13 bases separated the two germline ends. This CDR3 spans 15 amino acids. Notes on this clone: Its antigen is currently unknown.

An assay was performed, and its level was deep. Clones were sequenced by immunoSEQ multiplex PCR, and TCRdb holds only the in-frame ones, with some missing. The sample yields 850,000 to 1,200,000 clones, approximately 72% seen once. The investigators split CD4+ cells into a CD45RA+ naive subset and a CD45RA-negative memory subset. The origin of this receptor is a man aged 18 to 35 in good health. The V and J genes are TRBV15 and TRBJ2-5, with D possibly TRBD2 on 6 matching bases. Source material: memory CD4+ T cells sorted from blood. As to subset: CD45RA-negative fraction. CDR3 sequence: CATSRRDLRQETQYF. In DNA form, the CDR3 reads TGTGCCACCAGCAGGAGGGACTTAAGGCAAGAGACCCAGTACTTC.